The present entry profiles one T cell receptor (beta chain) with its context. The germline CDR1 and CDR2 sequences are KGHDR and SFDVKD. The CDR3 extends over 14 amino acids. V gave up 3 bases and J gave up 7 bases, with 11 bases separating them. Assay used: immunoSEQ multiplex PCR; TCRdb lists only in-frame clones, some missing. Here the sample spans 200,000 to 300,000 clones, roughly 87% being singletons. This entry comes from a study of blood T cell repertoires in COVID-19. Study overall: Both acute and convalescent COVID-19 samples were obtained from the United States, Italy and Spain.

The sequence derives from a man aged 55 to 70 who had recovered from COVID-19. V is TRBV24-1 and J is TRBJ1-4; D is perhaps TRBD1 (5 bases). Input material: peripheral blood. CDR3 DNA: TGTGCCACCAGTGATCCCAGGGTAGGTGAAAAACTGTTTTTT. It translates to CATSDPRVGEKLFF.